The rows below give T cell receptor beta chains drawn from one sample of a study of technical replicates of blood from a few donors. TCRdb's copy holds only in-frame clones and misses some; the assay was immunoSEQ multiplex PCR. The sample holds approximately 82,000 clones; about 91% are singletons and the top ten take approximately 0.4%. The sample was T cells isolated from PBMCs. These receptors came from a human donor in good health. Some clones in this sample may be carry-over from other donors' samples. CDR3s leave out the opening cysteine and the closing phenylalanine or tryptophan. Fields, in order: J gene, D gene, V gene, clone size, CDR3 protein. The D gene is left open where the match is weak. Clone sizes are given selectively: once, few, many, or a class where the clone is expanded.

J: TRBJ2-1
D: -
V: TRBV5-1
size: -
CDR3: ASSLASQLNEQF

J: TRBJ1-2
D: TRBD1
V: TRBV29-1
size: -
CDR3: SVDEGTGVGYT

J: TRBJ1-2
D: -
V: TRBV29-1
size: once
CDR3: SVADGYT

J: TRBJ2-3
D: -
V: TRBV19
size: once
CDR3: ATTGTDTQY

J: TRBJ1-4
D: TRBD1
V: TRBV30
size: -
CDR3: AWDRGQGEKLF

J: TRBJ1-1
D: TRBD1
V: TRBV19
size: once
CDR3: ASSLTDRLGTEAF

J: TRBJ2-7
D: TRBD2
V: TRBV29-1
size: -
CDR3: SVEAGGWYEQY

J: TRBJ2-3
D: -
V: TRBV5-6
size: -
CDR3: ASSLVAYSDTQY

J: TRBJ2-1
D: -
V: TRBV11-2
size: -
CDR3: ASSVVDEQF

J: TRBJ1-1
D: -
V: TRBV2
size: -
CDR3: ASKVPELNTEAF

J: TRBJ2-7
D: -
V: TRBV15
size: -
CDR3: ATGLQISYEQY

J: TRBJ2-7
D: TRBD2
V: TRBV19
size: once
CDR3: ASSIGLAGAVEQY

J: TRBJ2-1
D: TRBD2
V: TRBV19
size: -
CDR3: ASIKTAGGRNEQF

J: TRBJ2-4
D: -
V: TRBV5-6
size: -
CDR3: ASSGTVIAKNIQY

J: TRBJ2-5
D: -
V: TRBV6-5
size: -
CDR3: ASSYSFSGETQY

J: TRBJ2-7
D: TRBD2
V: TRBV5-1
size: -
CDR3: ASSPPGTSGNPSYEQY

J: TRBJ2-7
D: -
V: TRBV7-9
size: -
CDR3: ASSLAGYSGYEQY

J: TRBJ2-2
D: -
V: TRBV15
size: -
CDR3: ATRETTAGELF

J: TRBJ2-7
D: -
V: TRBV7-2
size: once
CDR3: ASSLEAGAVSYEQY

J: TRBJ2-3
D: -
V: TRBV11-3
size: -
CDR3: ASSLLFSDTQY

J: TRBJ2-3
D: TRBD1
V: TRBV7-3
size: -
CDR3: ASSLGYRGTDTQY

J: TRBJ2-2
D: TRBD2
V: TRBV19
size: few
CDR3: ASSMNVAGGTGELF

J: TRBJ1-1
D: TRBD1
V: TRBV13
size: -
CDR3: ASSWDRGGTEAF

J: TRBJ2-1
D: TRBD2
V: TRBV4-2
size: -
CDR3: ASSQDLLPGLGTSEQF

J: TRBJ1-1
D: -
V: TRBV27
size: -
CDR3: ASSLSADTEAF

J: TRBJ2-1
D: TRBD1
V: TRBV28
size: -
CDR3: ASNLRGQTYNEQF

J: TRBJ2-1
D: TRBD2
V: TRBV9
size: -
CDR3: ASSVGLAGSNGEQF

J: TRBJ2-1
D: TRBD2
V: TRBV27
size: -
CDR3: ASRAHYTSGRPNEQF

J: TRBJ2-3
D: TRBD2
V: TRBV5-1
size: -
CDR3: ASSLVPLSGTTDTQY

J: TRBJ2-1
D: -
V: TRBV7-9
size: once
CDR3: ASSSSGSDYNEQF

J: TRBJ2-4
D: TRBD1
V: TRBV29-1
size: -
CDR3: SVVLRDRKNIQY

J: TRBJ2-1
D: TRBD2
V: TRBV7-2
size: -
CDR3: ASSLAAGGSYNEQF

J: TRBJ1-1
D: -
V: TRBV5-6
size: once
CDR3: ASSLYVEAVGTEAF

J: TRBJ2-7
D: TRBD2
V: TRBV10-3
size: -
CDR3: AIRGTSGSYEQY

J: TRBJ1-1
D: TRBD1
V: TRBV2
size: -
CDR3: AGLSGGATEAF

J: TRBJ2-5
D: TRBD1
V: TRBV5-1
size: -
CDR3: ASSLRPGQQETQY

J: TRBJ1-2
D: -
V: TRBV28
size: -
CDR3: ASSLGGYYGYT

J: TRBJ2-1
D: -
V: TRBV5-4
size: -
CDR3: ASSLDRNYNEQF

J: TRBJ2-7
D: TRBD2
V: TRBV5-4
size: -
CDR3: ASSFGLAGVYEQY

J: TRBJ1-4
D: TRBD1
V: TRBV25-1
size: -
CDR3: ASLKAGQVEKLF

J: TRBJ2-5
D: -
V: TRBV18
size: -
CDR3: ASSLRAGTLDQETQY

J: TRBJ2-2
D: TRBD2
V: TRBV4-3
size: -
CDR3: ASSQDLGLAGGGGELF

J: TRBJ2-1
D: -
V: TRBV7-9
size: -
CDR3: ASRSSGYNEQF

J: TRBJ2-7
D: -
V: TRBV28
size: -
CDR3: ASSLVFTGAFYEQY

J: TRBJ2-3
D: TRBD2
V: TRBV9
size: -
CDR3: ASSLAGVMADTQY

J: TRBJ2-7
D: -
V: TRBV7-6
size: -
CDR3: ASSLGVDEQY

J: TRBJ2-7
D: -
V: TRBV4-3
size: -
CDR3: ASSPILASSYEQY

J: TRBJ2-5
D: TRBD2
V: TRBV7-9
size: -
CDR3: ASSRLAGVSETQY

J: TRBJ1-1
D: -
V: TRBV25-1
size: many
CDR3: ASRRYRDNTEAF

J: TRBJ2-3
D: -
V: TRBV9
size: -
CDR3: ASSPLTGAGDTQY

J: TRBJ1-1
D: -
V: TRBV28
size: -
CDR3: ASSSRDWNTEAF

J: TRBJ2-5
D: -
V: TRBV4-1
size: -
CDR3: ASSLLTEETQY

J: TRBJ1-4
D: TRBD1
V: TRBV28
size: -
CDR3: ASSLVDRGNEKLF

J: TRBJ1-2
D: -
V: TRBV27
size: -
CDR3: ASSLSQFSGYT

J: TRBJ2-3
D: TRBD2
V: TRBV6-1
size: -
CDR3: ATNWMGGSTDTQY